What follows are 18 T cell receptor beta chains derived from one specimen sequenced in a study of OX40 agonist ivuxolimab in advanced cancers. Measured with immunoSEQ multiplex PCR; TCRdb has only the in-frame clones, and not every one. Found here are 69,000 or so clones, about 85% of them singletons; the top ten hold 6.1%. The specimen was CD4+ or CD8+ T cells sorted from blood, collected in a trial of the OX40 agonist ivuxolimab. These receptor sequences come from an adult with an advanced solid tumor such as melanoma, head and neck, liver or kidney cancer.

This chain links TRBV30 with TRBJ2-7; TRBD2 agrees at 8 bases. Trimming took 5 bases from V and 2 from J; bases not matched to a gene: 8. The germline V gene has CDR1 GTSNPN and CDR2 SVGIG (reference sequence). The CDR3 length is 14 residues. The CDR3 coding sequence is TGTGCCTGGCGATTAGCGGGGCCTACCTACGAGCAGTACTTC. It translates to CAWRLAGPTYEQYF.

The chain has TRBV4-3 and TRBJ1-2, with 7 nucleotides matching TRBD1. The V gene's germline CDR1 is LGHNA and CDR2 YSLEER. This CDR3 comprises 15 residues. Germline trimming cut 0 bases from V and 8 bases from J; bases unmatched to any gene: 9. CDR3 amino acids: CASSQEGRQGWGYTF. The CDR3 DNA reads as TGCGCCAGCAGCCAAGAAGGAAGACAGGGATGGGGCTACACCTTC.

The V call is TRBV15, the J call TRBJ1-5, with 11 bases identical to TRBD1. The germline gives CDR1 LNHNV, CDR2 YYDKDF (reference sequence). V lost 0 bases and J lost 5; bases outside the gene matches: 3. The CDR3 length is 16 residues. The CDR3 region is CATSRDLGQGDQPQHF. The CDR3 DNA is TGTGCCACCAGCAGAGATCTGGGACAGGGGGATCAGCCCCAGCATTTT.

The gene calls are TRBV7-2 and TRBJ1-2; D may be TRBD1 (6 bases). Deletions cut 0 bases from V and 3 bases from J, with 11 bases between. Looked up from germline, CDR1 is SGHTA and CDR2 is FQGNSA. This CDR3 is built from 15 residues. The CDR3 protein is CASSLAGGRDYGYTF. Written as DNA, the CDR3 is TGTGCCAGCAGCTTAGCTGGGGGGCGCGACTATGGCTACACCTTC.

CDR3 in DNA: TGTGCCAGCAGCGTGCAGGGACTAGCGGGAGTTAGTGAGCAGTTCTTC. The encoded protein is CASSVQGLAGVSEQFF. The V gene is TRBV9, the J gene TRBJ2-1; TRBD2 agrees at 14 bases. This CDR3 has 16 amino acids. Losses at the gene ends were 2 bases for V and 9 bases for J; bases not matched to a gene: 7. Germline V CDR1 and CDR2: SGDLS, YYNGEE.

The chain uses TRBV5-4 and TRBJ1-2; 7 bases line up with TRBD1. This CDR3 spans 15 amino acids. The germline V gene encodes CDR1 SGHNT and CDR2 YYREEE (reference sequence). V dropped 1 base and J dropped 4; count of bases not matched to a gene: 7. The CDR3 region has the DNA TGTGCCAGCAGCTTGATAGGGACAGATGGCTATGGCTACACCTTC. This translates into CASSLIGTDGYGYTF.

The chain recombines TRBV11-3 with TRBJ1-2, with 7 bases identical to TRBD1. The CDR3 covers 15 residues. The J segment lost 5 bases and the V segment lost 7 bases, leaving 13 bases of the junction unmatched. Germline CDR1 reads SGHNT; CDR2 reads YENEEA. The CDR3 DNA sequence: TGTGCCAGCACTAGGAGGGGGCGCTTAGTTTATGGCTACACCTTC. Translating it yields CASTRRGRLVYGYTF. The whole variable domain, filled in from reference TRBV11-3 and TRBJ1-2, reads EAGVVQSPRYKIIEKKQPVAFWCNPISGHNTLYWYLQNLGQGPELLIRYENEEAVDDSQLPKDRFSAERLKGVDSTLKIQPAELGDSAVYLCASTRRGRLVYGYTFGSGTRLTVV.

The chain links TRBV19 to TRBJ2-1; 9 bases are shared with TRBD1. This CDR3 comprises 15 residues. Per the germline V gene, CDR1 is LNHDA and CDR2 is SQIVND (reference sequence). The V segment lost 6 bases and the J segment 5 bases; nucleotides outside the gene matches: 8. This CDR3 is CASSSPGQGNNEQFF. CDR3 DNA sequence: TGTGCCAGTAGCTCGCCGGGACAGGGAAACAATGAGCAGTTCTTC.

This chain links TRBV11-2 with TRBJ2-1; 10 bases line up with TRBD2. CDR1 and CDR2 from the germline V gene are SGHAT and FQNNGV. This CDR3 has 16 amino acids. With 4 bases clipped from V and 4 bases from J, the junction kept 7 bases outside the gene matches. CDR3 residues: CASSSWTSGDYNEQFF. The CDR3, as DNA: TGTGCCAGCAGCTCCTGGACTAGCGGAGATTACAATGAGCAGTTCTTC.

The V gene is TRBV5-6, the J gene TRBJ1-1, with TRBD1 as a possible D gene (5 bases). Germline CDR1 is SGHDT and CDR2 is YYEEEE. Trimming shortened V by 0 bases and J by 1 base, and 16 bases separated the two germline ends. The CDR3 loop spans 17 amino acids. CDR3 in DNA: TGTGCCAGCAGCTTGGTCGGGGGGACCGTAAAGAACACTGAAGCTTTCTTT. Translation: CASSLVGGTVKNTEAFF. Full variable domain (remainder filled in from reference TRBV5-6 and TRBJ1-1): DAGVTQSPTHLIKTRGQQVTLRCSPKSGHDTVSWYQQALGQGPQFIFQYYEEEERQRGNFPDRFSGHQFPNYSSELNVNALLLGDSALYLCASSLVGGTVKNTEAFFGQGTRLTVV.

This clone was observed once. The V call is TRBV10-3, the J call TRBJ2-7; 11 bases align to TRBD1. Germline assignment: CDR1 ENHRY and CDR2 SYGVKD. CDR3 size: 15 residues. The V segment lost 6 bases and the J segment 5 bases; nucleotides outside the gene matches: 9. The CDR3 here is CAIRGDRGKVHEQYF. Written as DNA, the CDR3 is TGTGCCATCAGAGGGGACAGGGGGAAAGTCCACGAGCAGTACTTC.

The chain's CDR3 is CASSRKGQGYEQYF. For the CDR3, the DNA is TGTGCCAGCAGCAGAAAGGGACAGGGCTACGAGCAGTACTTC. The rearrangement uses TRBV5-4 and TRBJ2-7; TRBD1 matches at 9 bases. Germline CDR1 is SGHNT and CDR2 is YYREEE (reference sequence). V lost 4 bases to trimming and J lost 3 bases; unmatched junction nucleotides: 5. The CDR3 covers 14 residues.

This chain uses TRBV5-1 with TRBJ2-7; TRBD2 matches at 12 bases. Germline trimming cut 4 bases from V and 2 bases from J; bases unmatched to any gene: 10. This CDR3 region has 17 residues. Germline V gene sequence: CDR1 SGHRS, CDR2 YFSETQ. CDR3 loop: CASSTGTSGPVTYEQYF. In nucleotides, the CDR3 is TGCGCCAGCAGCACCGGGACTAGCGGGCCGGTAACCTACGAGCAGTACTTC.

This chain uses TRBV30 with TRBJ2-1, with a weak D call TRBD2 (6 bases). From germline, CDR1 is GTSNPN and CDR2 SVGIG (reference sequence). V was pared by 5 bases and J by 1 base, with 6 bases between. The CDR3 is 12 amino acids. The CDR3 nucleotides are TGTGCCTGGGGGACTTCCTACAATGAGCAGTTCTTC. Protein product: CAWGTSYNEQFF.

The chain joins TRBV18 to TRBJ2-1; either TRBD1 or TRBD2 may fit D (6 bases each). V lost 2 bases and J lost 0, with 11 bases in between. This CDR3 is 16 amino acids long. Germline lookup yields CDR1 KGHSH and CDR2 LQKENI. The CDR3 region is CASSPYGGYSYNEQFF. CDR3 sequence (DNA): TGTGCCAGCTCACCATACGGGGGCTACTCCTACAATGAGCAGTTCTTC.

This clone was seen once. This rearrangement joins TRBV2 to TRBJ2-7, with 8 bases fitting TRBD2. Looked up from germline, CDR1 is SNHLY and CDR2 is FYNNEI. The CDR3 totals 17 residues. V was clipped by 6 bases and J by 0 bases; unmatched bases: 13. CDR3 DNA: TGTGCCAGCAGCCCCGCGGGGGGATTTTATAGCTCCTACGAGCAGTACTTC. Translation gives CASSPAGGFYSSYEQYF.

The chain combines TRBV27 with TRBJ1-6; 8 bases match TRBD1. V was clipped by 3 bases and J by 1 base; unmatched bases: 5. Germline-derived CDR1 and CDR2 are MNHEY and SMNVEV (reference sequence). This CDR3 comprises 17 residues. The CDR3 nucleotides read TGTGCCAGCAGTTTCCAGACAGGGGAGTCCTATAATTCACCCCTCCACTTT. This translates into CASSFQTGESYNSPLHF.

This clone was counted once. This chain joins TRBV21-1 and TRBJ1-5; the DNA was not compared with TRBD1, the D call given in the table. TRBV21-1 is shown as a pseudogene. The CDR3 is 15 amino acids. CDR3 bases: TGTGCCAGCAGCCATGGACAGGGGGATAATCAGCCCCAGCATTTT. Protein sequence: CASSHGQGDNQPQHF.